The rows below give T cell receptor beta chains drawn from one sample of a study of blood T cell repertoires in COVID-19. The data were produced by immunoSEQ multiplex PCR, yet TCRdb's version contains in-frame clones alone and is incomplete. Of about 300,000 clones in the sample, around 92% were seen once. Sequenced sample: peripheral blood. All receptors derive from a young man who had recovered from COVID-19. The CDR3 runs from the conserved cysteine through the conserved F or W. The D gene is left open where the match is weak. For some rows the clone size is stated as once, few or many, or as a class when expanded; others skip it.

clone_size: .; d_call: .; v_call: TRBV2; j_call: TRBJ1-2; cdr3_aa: CASSDPRNRADGSYGYTF; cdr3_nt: TGTGCCAGCAGTGACCCCCGAAACAGGGCTGACGGTTCGTATGGCTACACCTTC
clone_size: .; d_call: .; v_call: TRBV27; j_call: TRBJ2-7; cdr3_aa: CASSRGGNSYEQYF; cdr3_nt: TGTGCCAGCAGTCGGGGCGGGAACTCCTACGAGCAGTACTTC
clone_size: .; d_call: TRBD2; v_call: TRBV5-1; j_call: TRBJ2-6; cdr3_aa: CASSSGLAGGLSGANVLTF; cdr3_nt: TGCGCCAGCAGCTCGGGACTAGCGGGGGGACTTTCTGGGGCCAACGTCCTGACTTTC
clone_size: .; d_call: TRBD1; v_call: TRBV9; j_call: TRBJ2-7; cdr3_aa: CASSVGPPGTGSYEQYF; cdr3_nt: TGTGCCAGCAGCGTAGGCCCTCCCGGGACAGGGTCCTACGAGCAGTACTTC
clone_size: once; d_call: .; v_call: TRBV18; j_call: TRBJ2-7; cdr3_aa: CASSQGGQGGYEQYF; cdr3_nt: TGTGCCAGCTCACAAGGAGGGCAGGGAGGCTACGAGCAGTACTTC
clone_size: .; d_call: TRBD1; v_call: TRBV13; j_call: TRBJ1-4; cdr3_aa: CASSGQGHEKLFF; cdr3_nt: TGTGCCAGCAGCGGACAGGGGCACGAAAAACTGTTTTTT
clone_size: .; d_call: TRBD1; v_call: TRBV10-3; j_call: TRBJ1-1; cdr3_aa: CAISEGPGQGNTEAFF; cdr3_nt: TGTGCCATCAGTGAGGGGCCGGGACAGGGAAACACTGAAGCTTTCTTT
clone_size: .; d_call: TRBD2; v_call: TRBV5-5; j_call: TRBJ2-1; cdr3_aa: CASSLELAGGRYEQFF; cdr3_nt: TGTGCCAGCAGCTTGGAGCTAGCGGGAGGGCGCTATGAGCAGTTCTTC
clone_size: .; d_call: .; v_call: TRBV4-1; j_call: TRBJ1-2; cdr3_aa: CASSQEITVNYGYTF; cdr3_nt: TGCGCCAGCAGCCAAGAGATAACGGTTAACTATGGCTACACCTTC
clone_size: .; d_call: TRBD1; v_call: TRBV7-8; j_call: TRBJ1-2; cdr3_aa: CASSLEKGGHYGYTF; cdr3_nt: TGTGCCAGCAGCTTAGAAAAAGGGGGCCACTATGGCTACACCTTC
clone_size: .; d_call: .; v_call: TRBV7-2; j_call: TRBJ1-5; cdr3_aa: CASSFQAPGPQHF; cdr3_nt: TGTGCCAGCAGCTTCCAGGCCCCAGGGCCCCAGCATTTT
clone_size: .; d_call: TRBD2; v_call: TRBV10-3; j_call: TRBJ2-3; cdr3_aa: CAISESGLAGAADTQYF; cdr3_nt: TGTGCCATCAGTGAGTCTGGACTAGCGGGAGCCGCAGATACGCAGTATTTT
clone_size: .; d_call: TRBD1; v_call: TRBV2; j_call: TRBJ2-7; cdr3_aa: CASTGTGGSYEQYF; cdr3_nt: TGTGCCAGCACTGGGACAGGGGGCTCCTACGAGCAGTACTTC
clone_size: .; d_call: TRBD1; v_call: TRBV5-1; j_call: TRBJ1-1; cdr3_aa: CASSLVPGGTEAFF; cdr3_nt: TGCGCCAGCAGCTTGGTCCCAGGGGGGACTGAAGCTTTCTTT
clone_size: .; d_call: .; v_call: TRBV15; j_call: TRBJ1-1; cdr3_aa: CATSSLLNTEAFF; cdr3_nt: TGTGCCACCAGCAGCCTATTGAACACTGAAGCTTTCTTT
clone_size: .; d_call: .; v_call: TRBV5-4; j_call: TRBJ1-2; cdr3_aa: CASSRDSNYGYTF; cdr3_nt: TGTGCCAGCAGCCGAGACAGCAACTATGGCTACACCTTC
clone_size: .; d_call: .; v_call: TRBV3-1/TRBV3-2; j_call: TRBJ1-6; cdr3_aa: CASSQDKGYSPLHF; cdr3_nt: TGTGCCAGCAGCCAAGATAAGGGGTATTCACCCCTCCACTTT
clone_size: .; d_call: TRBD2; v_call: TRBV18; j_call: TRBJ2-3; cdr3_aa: CASSPTSGGSTQYF; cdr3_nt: TGTGCCAGCTCACCTACTAGCGGGGGTTCCACGCAGTATTTT
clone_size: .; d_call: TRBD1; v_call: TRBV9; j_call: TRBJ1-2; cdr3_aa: CASSVGWTGGRGYTF; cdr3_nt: TGTGCCAGCAGCGTAGGTTGGACAGGGGGCAGGGGCTACACCTTC
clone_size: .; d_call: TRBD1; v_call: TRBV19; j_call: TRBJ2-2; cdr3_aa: CASSIDSPGQGIVGELFF; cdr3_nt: TGTGCCAGTAGTATAGATTCCCCGGGACAGGGGATCGTCGGGGAGCTGTTTTTT
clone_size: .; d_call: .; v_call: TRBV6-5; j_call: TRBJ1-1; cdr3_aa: CASSTGRGAFF; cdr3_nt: TGTGCCAGCAGTACGGGGAGGGGTGCTTTCTTT
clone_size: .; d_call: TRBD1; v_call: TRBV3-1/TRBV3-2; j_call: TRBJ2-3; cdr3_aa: CASSQAGTEPTDTQYF; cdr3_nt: TGTGCCAGCAGCCAAGCCGGGACAGAGCCCACAGATACGCAGTATTTT
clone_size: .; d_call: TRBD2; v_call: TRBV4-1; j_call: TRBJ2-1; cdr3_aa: CASSQPGTSGIYNEQFF; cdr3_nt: TGCGCCAGCAGCCAGCCCGGGACTAGCGGGATATACAATGAGCAGTTCTTC
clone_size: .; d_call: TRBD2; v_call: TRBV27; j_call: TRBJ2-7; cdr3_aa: CASSSIWRESSYEQYF; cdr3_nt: TGTGCCAGCAGTTCCATCTGGCGGGAGAGCTCCTACGAGCAGTACTTC
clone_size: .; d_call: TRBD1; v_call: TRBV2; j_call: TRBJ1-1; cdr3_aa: CASRMDRLNTEAFF; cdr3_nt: TGTGCCAGCAGGATGGACAGGCTGAACACTGAAGCTTTCTTT
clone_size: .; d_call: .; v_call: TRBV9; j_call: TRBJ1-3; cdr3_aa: CASSVGAGISGNTIYF; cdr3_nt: TGTGCCAGCAGCGTAGGAGCGGGAATCTCTGGAAACACCATATATTTT
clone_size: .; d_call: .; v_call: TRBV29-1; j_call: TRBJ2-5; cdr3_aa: CSVGGGLQETQYF; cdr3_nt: TGCAGCGTTGGTGGGGGCCTCCAAGAGACCCAGTACTTC
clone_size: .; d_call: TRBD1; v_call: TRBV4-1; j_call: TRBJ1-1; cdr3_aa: CASSQSGQGDTEAFF; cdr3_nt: TGCGCCAGCAGCCAATCGGGACAGGGAGACACTGAAGCTTTCTTT